Described below is a single T cell receptor (beta chain) sequence and its context. In Seattle, patients joined the study during active infection and were tracked longitudinally. Original processing notes: Quantification of nucleated cells was approximated via reference gene primer amplification. The protocol was immunoSEQ multiplex PCR, while the TCRdb copy is restricted to in-frame clones and leaves out a portion. The V and J calls and the clone size are those of that table, but D and trimming were determined from the DNA. Among approximately 40,000 clones, around nine tenths were seen once, and the ten largest hold roughly 3.8%. This sample was included in a study of blood T cell repertoires in COVID-19. Turning to the study itself: Spain, Italy and the United States supplied samples that represented acute and convalescent COVID-19. Sources were T cells, B-cell-depleted T cells, or PBMCs; the material itself was cDNA or gDNA.

The junction had 6 bases not matched to a gene; V was cut back by 3 bases and J by 8 bases. This CDR3 region has 14 residues. From germline, CDR1 is SNHLY and CDR2 FYNNEI. Sequencing was carried out using peripheral blood. This chain joins TRBV2 and TRBJ1-5; 8 bases line up with TRBD1. This receptor was obtained from a man aged 35-49 years with COVID-19, enrolled during active disease. CDR3 loop: CASSDVGQGKPQHF. Here the CDR3 DNA reads TGTGCCAGCAGTGACGTCGGACAGGGCAAGCCCCAGCATTTT.